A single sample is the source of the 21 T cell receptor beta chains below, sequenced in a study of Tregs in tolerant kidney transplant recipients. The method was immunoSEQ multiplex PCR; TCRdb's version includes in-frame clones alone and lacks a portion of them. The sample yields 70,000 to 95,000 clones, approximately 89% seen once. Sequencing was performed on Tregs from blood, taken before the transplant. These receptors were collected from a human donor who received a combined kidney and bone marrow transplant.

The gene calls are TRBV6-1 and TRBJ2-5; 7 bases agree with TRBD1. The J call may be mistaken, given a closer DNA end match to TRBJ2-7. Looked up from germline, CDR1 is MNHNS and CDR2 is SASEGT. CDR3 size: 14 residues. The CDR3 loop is CASSSWDSTYEQYF. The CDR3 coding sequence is TGTGCCAGCAGTTCCTGGGACAGCACCTACGAGCAGTACTTC.

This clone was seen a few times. As DNA, the CDR3 is TGCAGCGTTAACCGGGACAGGAACACTGAAGCTTTCTTT. Translating gives CSVNRDRNTEAFF. The gene calls are TRBV29-1 and TRBJ1-1; 7 nucleotides agree with TRBD1. CDR1 and CDR2 from the germline V gene are SQVTM and ANQGSEA. V shed 5 bases and J 1 base; nucleotides not matched to a gene: 4. CDR3 length: 13 amino acids.

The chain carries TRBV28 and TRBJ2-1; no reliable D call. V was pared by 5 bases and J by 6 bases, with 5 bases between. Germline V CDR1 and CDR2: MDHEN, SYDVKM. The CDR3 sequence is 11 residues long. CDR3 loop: CASSVANEQFF. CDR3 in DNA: TGTGCCAGCAGTGTGGCCAATGAGCAGTTCTTC.

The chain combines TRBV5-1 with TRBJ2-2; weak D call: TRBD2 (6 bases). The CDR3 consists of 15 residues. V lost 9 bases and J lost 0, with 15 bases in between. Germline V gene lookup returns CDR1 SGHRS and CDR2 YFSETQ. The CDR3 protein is CATGGGGANTGELFF. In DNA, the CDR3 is TGCGCCACCGGAGGAGGCGGGGCGAACACCGGGGAGCTGTTTTTT. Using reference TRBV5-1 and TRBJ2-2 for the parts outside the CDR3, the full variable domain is KAGVTQTPRYLIKTRGQQVTLSCSPISGHRSVSWYQQTPGQGLQFLFEYFSETQRNKGNFPGRFSGRQFSNSRSEMNVSTLELGDSALYLCATGGGGANTGELFFGEGSRLTVL.

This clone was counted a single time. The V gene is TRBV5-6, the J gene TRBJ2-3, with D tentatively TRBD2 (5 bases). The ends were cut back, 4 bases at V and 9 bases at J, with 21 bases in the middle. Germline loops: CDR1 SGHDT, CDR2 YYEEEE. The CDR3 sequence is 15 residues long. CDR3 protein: CASSPTNTWGDTQYF. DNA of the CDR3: TGTGCCAGCAGCCCTACAAATACTTGGGGAGACACGCAGTATTTT. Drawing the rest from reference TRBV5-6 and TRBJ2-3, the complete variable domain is DAGVTQSPTHLIKTRGQQVTLRCSPKSGHDTVSWYQQALGQGPQFIFQYYEEEERQRGNFPDRFSGHQFPNYSSELNVNALLLGDSALYLCASSPTNTWGDTQYFGPGTRLTVL.

CDR3 DNA sequence: TGTGCCAGCAAACTGAGCTCCTATAATTCACCCCTCCACTTT. This codes for CASKLSSYNSPLHF. The chain links TRBV27 to TRBJ1-6; D is unclear. V lost 7 bases and J lost 0, with 7 bases in between. The CDR3 sequence is 14 residues long. Germline CDR1 is MNHEY and CDR2 is SMNVEV (reference sequence).

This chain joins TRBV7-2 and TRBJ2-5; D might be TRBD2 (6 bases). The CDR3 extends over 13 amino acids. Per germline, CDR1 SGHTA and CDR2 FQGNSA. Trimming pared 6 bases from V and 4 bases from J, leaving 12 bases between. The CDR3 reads CASRSTRGETQYF. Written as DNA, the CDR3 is TGTGCCAGCAGATCGACTAGAGGAGAGACCCAGTACTTC.

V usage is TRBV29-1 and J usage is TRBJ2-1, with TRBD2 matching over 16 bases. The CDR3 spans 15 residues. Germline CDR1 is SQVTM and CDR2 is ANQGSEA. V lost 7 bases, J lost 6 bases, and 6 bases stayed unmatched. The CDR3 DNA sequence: TGCAGCGCCGGGACTAGCGGGAGGGATATCAATGAGCAGTTCTTC. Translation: CSAGTSGRDINEQFF.

This chain's CDR3 is CASSTQGALRYF. The CDR3 DNA reads TGTGCCAGCAGTACACAGGGGGCGCTTCGGTACTTC. The chain links TRBV2 to TRBJ2-7, with 9 bases matching TRBD1. The CDR3 covers 12 residues. V lost 5 bases to trimming and J lost 12 bases; unmatched junction nucleotides: 8. In germline, CDR1 is SNHLY, CDR2 FYNNEI. The whole variable domain, filled in from reference TRBV2 and TRBJ2-7, reads EPEVTQTPSHQVTQMGQEVILRCVPISNHLYFYWYRQILGQKVEFLVSFYNNEISEKSEIFDDQFSVERPDGSNFTLKIRSTKLEDSAMYFCASSTQGALRYFGPGTRLTVT.

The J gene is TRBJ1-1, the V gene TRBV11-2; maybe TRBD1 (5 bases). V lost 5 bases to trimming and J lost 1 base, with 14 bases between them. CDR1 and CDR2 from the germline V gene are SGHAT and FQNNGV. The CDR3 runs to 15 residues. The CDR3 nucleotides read TGTGCCAGCAGCCCTCGGGGACCGAGGAACACTGAAGCTTTCTTT. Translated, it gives CASSPRGPRNTEAFF.

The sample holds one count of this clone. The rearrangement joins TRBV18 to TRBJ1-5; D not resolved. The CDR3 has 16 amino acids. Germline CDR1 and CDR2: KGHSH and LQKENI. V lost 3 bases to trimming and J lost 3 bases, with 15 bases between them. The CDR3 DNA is TGTGCCAGCTCACCCAGTCACGGCGGTTACAATCAGCCCCAGCATTTT. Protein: CASSPSHGGYNQPQHF. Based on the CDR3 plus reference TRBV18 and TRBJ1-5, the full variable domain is NAGVMQNPRHLVRRRGQEARLRCSPMKGHSHVYWYRQLPEEGLKFMVYLQKENIIDESGMPKERFSAEFPKEGPSILRIQQVVRGDSAAYFCASSPSHGGYNQPQHFGDGTRLSIL.

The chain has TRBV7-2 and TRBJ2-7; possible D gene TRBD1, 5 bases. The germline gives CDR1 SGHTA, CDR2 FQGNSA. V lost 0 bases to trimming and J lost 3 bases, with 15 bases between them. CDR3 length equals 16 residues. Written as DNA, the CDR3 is TGTGCCAGCAGCTTAGCGGTTAGACAGTACCTCTACGAGCAGTACTTC. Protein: CASSLAVRQYLYEQYF.

In DNA, the CDR3 is TGCGCCAGCAGCTTTAATGGACCAAACCAAGAGACCCAGTACTTC. Its translation is CASSFNGPNQETQYF. This chain connects TRBV5-1 to TRBJ2-5; D uncertain. The V and J ends lost 2 bases and 0 bases respectively, with 11 bases between them. The CDR3 contains 15 residues. Germline V gene sequence: CDR1 SGHRS, CDR2 YFSETQ.

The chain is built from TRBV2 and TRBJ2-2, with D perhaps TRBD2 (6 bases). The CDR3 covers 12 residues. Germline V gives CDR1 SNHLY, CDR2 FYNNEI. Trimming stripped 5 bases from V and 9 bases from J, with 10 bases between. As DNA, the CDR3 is TGTGCCAGCAGTTGGAGGGCGCGGGAGCTGTTTTTT. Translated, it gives CASSWRARELFF.

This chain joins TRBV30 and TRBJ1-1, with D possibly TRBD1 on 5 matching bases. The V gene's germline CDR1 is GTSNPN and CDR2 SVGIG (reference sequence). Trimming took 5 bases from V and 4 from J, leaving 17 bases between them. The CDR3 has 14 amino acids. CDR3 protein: CAWEAGGGSTEAFF. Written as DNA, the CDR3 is TGTGCCTGGGAAGCTGGGGGGGGGAGCACTGAAGCTTTCTTT. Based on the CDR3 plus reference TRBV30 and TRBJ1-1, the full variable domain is SQTIHQWPATLVQPVGSPLSLECTVEGTSNPNLYWYRQAAGRGLQLLFYSVGIGQISSEVPQNLSASRPQDRQFILSSKKLLLSDSGFYLCAWEAGGGSTEAFFGQGTRLTVV.

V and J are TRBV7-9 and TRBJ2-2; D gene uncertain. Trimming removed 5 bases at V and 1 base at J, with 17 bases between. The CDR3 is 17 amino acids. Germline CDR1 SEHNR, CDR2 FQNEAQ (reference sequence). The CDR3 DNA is TGTGCCAGCAGCCCCCTGTCAGAACAGAGGAACACCGGGGAGCTGTTTTTT. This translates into CASSPLSEQRNTGELFF.

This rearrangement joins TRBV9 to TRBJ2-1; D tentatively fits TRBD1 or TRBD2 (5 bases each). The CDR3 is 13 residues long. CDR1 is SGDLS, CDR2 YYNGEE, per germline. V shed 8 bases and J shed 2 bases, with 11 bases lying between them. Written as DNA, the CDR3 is TGTGCCAGTTCTCGGGGCGCCTACAATGAGCAGTTCTTC. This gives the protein CASSRGAYNEQFF.

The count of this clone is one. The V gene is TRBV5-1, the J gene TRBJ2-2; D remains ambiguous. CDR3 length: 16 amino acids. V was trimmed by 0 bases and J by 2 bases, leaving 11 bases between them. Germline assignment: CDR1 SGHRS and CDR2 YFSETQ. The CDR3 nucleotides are TGCGCCAGCAGCTTGGCAGGCGCTCCTAACACCGGGGAGCTGTTTTTT. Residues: CASSLAGAPNTGELFF.

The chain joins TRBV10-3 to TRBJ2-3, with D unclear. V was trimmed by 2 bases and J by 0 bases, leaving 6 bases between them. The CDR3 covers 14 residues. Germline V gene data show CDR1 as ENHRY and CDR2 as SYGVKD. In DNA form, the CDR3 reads TGTGCCATCAGTGAGCTCTCTAGCACAGATACGCAGTATTTT. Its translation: CAISELSSTDTQYF.

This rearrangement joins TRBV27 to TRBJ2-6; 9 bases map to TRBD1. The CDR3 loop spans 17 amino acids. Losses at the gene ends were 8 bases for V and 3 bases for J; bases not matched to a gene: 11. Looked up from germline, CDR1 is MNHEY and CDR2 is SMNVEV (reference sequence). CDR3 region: CASGDRDHLGGANVLTF. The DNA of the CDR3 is TGTGCCAGCGGGGACAGGGATCACCTGGGTGGGGCCAACGTCCTGACTTTC. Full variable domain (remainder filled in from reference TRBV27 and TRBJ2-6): EAQVTQNPRYLITVTGKKLTVTCSQNMNHEYMSWYRQDPGLGLRQIYYSMNVEVTDKGDVPEGYKVSRKEKRNFPLILESPSPNQTSLYFCASGDRDHLGGANVLTFGAGSRLTVL.

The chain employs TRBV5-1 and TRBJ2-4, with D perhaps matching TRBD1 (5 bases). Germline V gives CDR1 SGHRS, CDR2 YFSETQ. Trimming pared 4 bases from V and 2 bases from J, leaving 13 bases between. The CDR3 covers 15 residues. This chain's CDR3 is CASSPPQGTKNIQYF. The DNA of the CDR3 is TGCGCCAGCAGCCCCCCCCAGGGCACCAAAAACATTCAGTACTTC.